This TCR beta chain stems from a study of response to subunit inactivated influenza vaccine. This clonotype was observed many times. The V gene end was trimmed by 2 bases and the J gene end by 3 bases; junction bases not matched to a gene: 1. Looked up from germline, CDR1 is SGHRS and CDR2 is YFSETQ. The CDR3 has 13 residues. TCRdb ran MiXCR on the RT-PCR reads and lists one entry per CDR3 protein. The data show around 570,000 distinct CDR3 sequences, under 9% seen once. The chain couples TRBV5-1 to TRBJ1-2; TRBD1 agrees at 7 bases. Sequencing used PBMCs from blood, obtained roughly 24 months after vaccination. The sequence derives from a man aged 45-69 years who received an inactivated influenza vaccine. The CDR3 region has the DNA TGCGCCAGCAGCTTAGGGGGCCACTATGGCTACACCTTC. Amino acids: CASSLGGHYGYTF.